The T cell receptor (beta chain) described here comes from a study of tumor-infiltrating lymphocytes in primary liver carcinoma. RNA isolated from unsorted whole blood supplied the blood RNA, with germline DNA also extracted. CDR3 length equals 15 residues. Germline V CDR1 and CDR2: DFQATT, SNEGSKA (reference sequence). V lost 5 bases to trimming and J lost 1 base; unmatched junction nucleotides: 7. With roughly 0.5 ug total RNA as template and a constant-region primer, TCR beta cDNA was made. Employing slightly modified ARM-PCR, three nested multiplex PCR rounds were run, and these gave rise to the TCR beta libraries. The first two PCR rounds, around 11 cycles each, used TRBV1-TRBV30 forward primers and a C-beta reverse primer. TCRdb re-analysed the multiplex PCR reads in MiXCR, keeping a single row per CDR3 protein. The sample includes around 330,000 distinct CDR3 sequences, approximately 54% of them seen just once.

The receptor was isolated from a woman in her thirties with primary liver carcinoma and hepatitis B virus infection. The V gene is TRBV20-1, the J gene TRBJ2-7, with TRBD2 identical over 11 bases. The sequenced sample was peripheral blood. The CDR3 loop reads CSALTGLAVSYEQYF. The CDR3, as DNA: TGCAGTGCTTTAACGGGACTAGCGGTTTCCTACGAGCAGTACTTC.